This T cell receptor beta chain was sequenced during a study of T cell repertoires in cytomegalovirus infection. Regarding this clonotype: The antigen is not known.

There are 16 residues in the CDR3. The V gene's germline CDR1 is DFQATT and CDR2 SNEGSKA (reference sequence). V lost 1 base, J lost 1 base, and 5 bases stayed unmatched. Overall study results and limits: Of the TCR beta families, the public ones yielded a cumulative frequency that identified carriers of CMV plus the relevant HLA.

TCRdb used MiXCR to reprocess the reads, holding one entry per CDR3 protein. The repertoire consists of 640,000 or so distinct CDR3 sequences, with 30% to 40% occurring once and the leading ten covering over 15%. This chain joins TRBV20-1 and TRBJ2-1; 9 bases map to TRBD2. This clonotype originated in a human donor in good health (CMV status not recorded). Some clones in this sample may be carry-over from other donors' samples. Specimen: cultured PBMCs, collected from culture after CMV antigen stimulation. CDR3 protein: CSARVERGVSYNEQFF. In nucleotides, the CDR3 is TGCAGTGCTAGAGTAGAGCGGGGGGTTTCCTACAATGAGCAGTTCTTC.